These 15 T cell receptor beta chains came from one sample sequenced in a study of regulatory T cells in long-lasting Graves disease. Described time point: newly diagnosed GD, antithyroid drugs for less than 3 months. PBMC RNA was the source of the TCR library. Library construction for TCR beta used iRepertoire HTBI primers and Arm-PCR of CDR3 regions. TCRdb used MiXCR to reprocess the multiplex PCR reads, holding one entry per CDR3 protein. Of about 430,000 distinct CDR3 sequences listed, 15% are singletons. Separately, the same data were catalogued under a study of T cells in Graves' hyperthyroidism and ophthalmopathy.

Material: peripheral blood mononuclear cells (PBMCs), obtained at new diagnosis, from a patient treated with antithyroid drugs. These receptors were taken from a woman aged 40 to 50 with Graves disease.

Regarding this clonotype: This clone may be a read error of a much larger clone one base away. The J gene is TRBJ2-1, the V gene TRBV6-2 or TRBV6-3, with 11 bases aligning to TRBD2. The germline V gene encodes CDR1 MNHEY and CDR2 SVGEGT. The CDR3 has 16 residues. CDR3 protein: CASSLAGGSFYNKQFF. DNA for the CDR3: TGTGCCAGCAGTTTAGCGGGAGGGTCCTTCTACAATAAGCAGTTCTTC.

At least ten counts were recorded for this clonotype. The rearrangement uses TRBV24-1 and TRBJ2-1; 9 bases align to TRBD1. CDR1 and CDR2 from the germline V gene are KGHDR and SFDVKD. CDR3 size: 16 residues. The ends lost 5 bases at V and 4 bases at J; junction bases unmatched: 8. CDR3 sequence reads: CATSGTPGQGYNEQFF. The CDR3, as DNA: TGTGCCACCAGTGGTACTCCGGGACAGGGTTACAATGAGCAGTTCTTC.

This clonotype has more than one count but fewer than ten. A read error likely explains this, since a far larger clone differs by one base. CDR3 in amino acids: CASNSKGTSRNEQFF. In DNA, the CDR3 is TGTGCCAGCAATTCAAAAGGGACTAGCAGGAATGAGCAGTTCTTC. The V and J genes are TRBV27 and TRBJ2-5, with TRBD2 matching over 9 bases. The J call is in doubt because the DNA end fits TRBJ2-1 better. The germline CDR1 and CDR2 sequences are MNHEY and SMNVEV (reference sequence). This CDR3 is 15 amino acids long.

V and J are TRBV6-1 and TRBJ1-2, with 8 positions matching TRBD1. Per the germline V gene, CDR1 is MNHNS and CDR2 is SASEGT. V shed 5 bases, J shed 4 bases, and the junction held 6 bases outside the gene matches. CDR3 size: 14 residues. The CDR3 region is CASSQGARTYGYTF. DNA of the CDR3: TGTGCCAGCAGTCAGGGGGCGCGAACCTATGGCTACACCTTC.

This clonotype came up many times. The chain couples TRBV2 to TRBJ2-7, with TRBD1 matching 11 bases. The ends lost 10 bases at V and 4 bases at J; junction bases unmatched: 9. Germline V gene lookup returns CDR1 SNHLY and CDR2 FYNNEI. CDR3 length: 14 residues. CDR3 residues: CATSWDRGEYEQYF. CDR3 bases: TGTGCCACGAGCTGGGACAGGGGGGAATACGAGCAGTACTTC.

This clonotype was seen at least ten times. V gene TRBV11-3 combines with J gene TRBJ2-5, with D unclear. Germline CDR1 and CDR2: SGHNT and YENEEA. The CDR3 has 13 residues. Trimming cost V 1 base and J 2 bases, with 5 bases left between them. For the CDR3, the DNA is TGTGCCAGCAGCTTAGGTCGGCAAGAGACCCAGTACTTC. Translation gives CASSLGRQETQYF.

The chain links TRBV19 to TRBJ2-2, with TRBD1 identical over 8 bases. CDR1 and CDR2 from the germline V gene are LNHDA and SQIVND (reference sequence). J gave up 2 bases and V 7 bases, and 6 bases lay outside the gene matches. CDR3 length: 15 residues. The CDR3 coding sequence is TGTGCCAGTACCGAGGGGACAGGCAACACCGGGGAGCTGTTTTTT. It specifies CASTEGTGNTGELFF. Looking up the rest from reference TRBV19 and TRBJ2-2 gives the full variable domain: DGGITQSPKYLFRKEGQNVTLSCEQNLNHDAMYWYRQDPGQGLRLIYYSQIVNDFQKGDIAEGYSVSREKKESFPLTVTSAQKNPTAFYLCASTEGTGNTGELFFGEGSRLTVL.

This clonotype turned up a few times. Here the CDR3 DNA reads TGTGCCAGTAAGGGAAACGTCTACAATGAGCAGTTCTTC. Translated: CASKGNVYNEQFF. The rearrangement joins TRBV19 to TRBJ2-1; D call uncertain. The CDR3 runs 13 residues. V gave up 7 bases and J gave up 3 bases, with 10 bases separating them. From germline, CDR1 is LNHDA and CDR2 SQIVND (reference sequence).

In its sample, this clonotype was seen many times. The chain joins TRBV2 to TRBJ1-1; tentative D call: TRBD1 (6 bases). CDR3 length equals 13 residues. CDR1 is SNHLY, CDR2 FYNNEI, per germline. Trimming left V 6 bases short and J 2 bases short, with 10 bases between. The CDR3 DNA is TGTGCCAGCAGCGGGACACCCAACACTGAAGCTTTCTTT. Protein product: CASSGTPNTEAFF.

This clonotype was detected many times. The V gene is TRBV12-3 or TRBV12-4, the J gene TRBJ1-6; 8 bases map to TRBD1. Trimming took 5 bases from V and 11 from J; bases not matched to a gene: 5. This CDR3 region has 13 residues. The CDR3, as DNA: TGTGCCAGCAGTACATCAGGGGGCCCACCCCTCCACTTT. It codes for CASSTSGGPPLHF.

This clonotype has at least ten counts. The chain recombines TRBV29-1 with TRBJ2-2; TRBD2 agrees at 13 bases. The CDR3 loop spans 15 amino acids. V lost 6 bases and J lost 7; bases outside the gene matches: 8. Germline CDR1 is SQVTM and CDR2 is ANQGSEA. CDR3 nucleotide sequence: TGCAGCGTCTCCGGACTAGCGGGAGTTAACGGGGAGCTGTTTTTT. Its protein product is CSVSGLAGVNGELFF.

This clonotype has at least ten counts. The gene calls are TRBV12-5 and TRBJ1-6; the match to TRBD1 covers 7 bases. V shed 3 bases and J 6 bases; nucleotides not matched to a gene: 5. Germline CDR1 reads LGHNT; CDR2 reads FRNRAP. This CDR3 contains 15 residues. The CDR3 loop reads CASGFSGGGNSPLHF. The CDR3 nucleotides read TGTGCTAGTGGTTTTTCAGGGGGAGGTAATTCACCCCTCCACTTT.

Of note for this clonotype: This CDR3 fails to terminate in the conserved phenylalanine or tryptophan, so it likely reflects a read error. The chain combines TRBV3-1 with TRBJ1-2; perhaps TRBD1 as D (6 bases). The ends were cut back, 8 bases at V and 8 bases at J, with 15 bases in the middle. The CDR3 sequence is 12 residues long. Per germline, CDR1 LGHDT and CDR2 YNNKEL (reference sequence). The CDR3 sequence is CASWYSTGGYTL. CDR3 nucleotide sequence: TGTGCCAGCTGGTACTCGACAGGAGGCTACACCTTG.

This clonotype was observed at least ten times. V is TRBV7-9 and J is TRBJ2-7; the D is unclear. This CDR3 is 13 amino acids long. V shed 10 bases and J shed 3 bases, with 16 bases lying between them. Germline V gene sequence: CDR1 SEHNR, CDR2 FQNEAQ (reference sequence). The CDR3 coding sequence is TGTGCCACATCCAGAGACGGAGTCTACGAGCAGTACTTC. It yields the protein CATSRDGVYEQYF.

This chain joins TRBV6-1 and TRBJ1-5; 10 nucleotides line up with TRBD1. Germline CDR1 reads MNHNS; CDR2 reads SASEGT. The J segment lost 7 bases and the V segment lost 8 bases, leaving 5 bases of the junction unmatched. This CDR3 spans 13 amino acids. The DNA for the CDR3 is TGTGCCAGCGAGGGACAGGGGATCCAGCCCCAGCATTTT. Its protein is CASEGQGIQPQHF.